The T cell receptor (beta chain) described here comes from a study of T cell responses to AZD1222 COVID-19 vaccine. Sequencing used immunoSEQ multiplex PCR; TCRdb keeps in-frame clones, though not all of them. The sample includes approximately 110,000 clones, around 92% of them seen just once. This CDR3 region has 16 residues. V dropped 1 base and J dropped 4 bases, with 14 bases sitting between them. The germline CDR1 and CDR2 sequences are SEHNR and FQNEAQ (reference sequence). The chain joins TRBV7-9 to TRBJ2-1; D is possibly TRBD1 or TRBD2 (5 bases each). This TCR was recovered from an adult in good health. The material sequenced was peripheral blood, taken on day 0 of AZD1222 vaccination. The CDR3 sequence is CASSLEGGGPYNEQFF. The CDR3 DNA reads TGTGCCAGCAGCTTAGAGGGTGGGGGACCGTACAATGAGCAGTTCTTC.